This T cell receptor beta chain appears in the sequencing data of a study of OX40 agonist ivuxolimab in advanced cancers. Study details: Dose-escalation cases comprised hepatocellular carcinoma, melanoma, renal cell or head and neck cancer. With a range of roughly 20 to 80, age averaged roughly 61 years, and 65% to 85% were male.

The CDR3 consists of 12 residues. Germline loops: CDR1 SNHLY, CDR2 FYNNEI. V was clipped by 10 bases and J by 3 bases, with 12 bases between them. Sequencing was performed with immunoSEQ multiplex PCR; in TCRdb, only in-frame clones are kept and a portion is missing. The sample lists fewer than 85,000 clones, roughly 85% occurring once. The chain has TRBV2 and TRBJ1-1, with D tentatively TRBD1 (5 bases). The sequences come from CD4+ or CD8+ T cells sorted from blood, collected in a trial of the OX40 agonist ivuxolimab. The sequence was collected from an adult with an advanced solid tumor such as melanoma, head and neck, liver or kidney cancer. CDR3 coding DNA: TGTGCCACCAATAAGGGGTACACTGAAGCTTTCTTT. This sequence encodes CATNKGYTEAFF.